Below are 15 T cell receptor beta chains sequenced from a single sample in a study of shared clonotypes between healthy human individuals. The repertoire was sequenced with immunoSEQ multiplex PCR; TCRdb's copy has only in-frame clones and lacks some. The data contain approximately 350,000 clones, around 74% of them singletons. Material for sequencing was memory CD4+ T cells sorted from blood. Subset meaning: CD45RA-negative fraction. These receptors all stem from a man aged 25-40 years in good health.

The chain has TRBV2 and TRBJ2-7; D perhaps matches TRBD2 (5 bases). V gave up 6 bases and J gave up 5 bases, with 23 bases separating them. The CDR3 spans 16 residues. Germline assignment: CDR1 SNHLY and CDR2 FYNNEI. This chain's CDR3 is CASSKEGLLSLDEQYF. The CDR3 region has the DNA TGTGCCAGCAGCAAAGAGGGATTATTAAGTTTAGACGAGCAGTACTTC.

This chain links TRBV7-3 with TRBJ2-2; D call uncertain. CDR3 length: 14 residues. Between the trimmed V and J ends, which lost 2 bases and 6 bases, there was a span of 10 bases. Germline V CDR1 and CDR2: SGHTA, FQGTGA. CDR3 protein: CASSLLVGPGELFF. The DNA of the CDR3 is TGTGCCAGCAGCTTACTGGTGGGCCCCGGGGAGCTGTTTTTT.

The rearrangement links TRBV18 to TRBJ2-2; 9 nucleotides line up with TRBD1. The CDR3 extends over 16 amino acids. Per germline, CDR1 KGHSH and CDR2 LQKENI. The V segment lost 8 bases and the J segment 2 bases; nucleotides outside the gene matches: 9. CDR3 in amino acids: CASHGQGPTNTGELFF. The CDR3 nucleotides read TGTGCCAGCCATGGACAGGGGCCTACCAACACCGGGGAGCTGTTTTTT.

Worth noting for this clone: The sample carries other DNA sequences with the same CDR3. The J gene is TRBJ1-1, the V gene TRBV2; D uncertain. The CDR3 runs to 11 residues. The ends were cut back, 5 bases at V and 3 bases at J, with 4 bases in the middle. From germline, CDR1 is SNHLY and CDR2 FYNNEI. CDR3 region: CASSRDTEAFF. CDR3 coding DNA: TGTGCCAGCAGTAGGGACACTGAAGCTTTCTTT.

The chain uses TRBV30 and TRBJ1-5; TRBD1 might be the D (6 bases). The germline V and J ends were trimmed by 3 bases and 1 base, with 16 bases remaining between them. This CDR3 has 16 residues. Germline V CDR1 and CDR2: GTSNPN, SVGIG (reference sequence). DNA of the CDR3: TGTGCCTGGAGCGCAGAGACAGGACGGAGCAATCAGCCCCAGCATTTT. The encoded protein is CAWSAETGRSNQPQHF.

This sequence joins TRBV10-2 and TRBJ2-4; 11 positions agree with TRBD1. In germline, CDR1 is WSHSY, CDR2 SAAADI. V was clipped by 6 bases and J by 9 bases; unmatched bases: 7. There are 14 residues in the CDR3. The CDR3 loop reads CASSGQGAQGIQYF. The CDR3 nucleotides read TGCGCCAGCAGCGGACAGGGGGCGCAAGGCATTCAGTACTTC.

This clone was observed a handful of times. The gene calls are TRBV6-1 and TRBJ1-1; possible D gene TRBD1, 6 bases. The germline CDR1 and CDR2 sequences are MNHNS and SASEGT. This CDR3 region has 14 residues. The V end lost 6 bases, the J end lost 3 bases, and 14 bases lay between the germline ends. CDR3 nucleotides: TGTGCCAGCAGCCAACAGGGAGGGTACACTGAAGCTTTCTTT. It is translated as CASSQQGGYTEAFF.

This chain connects TRBV5-1 to TRBJ2-1; 14 bases align to TRBD2. The ends lost 4 bases at V and 10 bases at J; junction bases unmatched: 7. The V gene's germline CDR1 is SGHRS and CDR2 YFSETQ. The CDR3 is 15 residues long. The CDR3 region has the DNA TGCGCCAGCAGCGGGGGACTAGCGGGAGTATGGGAGCAGTTCTTC. Protein: CASSGGLAGVWEQFF.

The chain uses TRBV10-1 and TRBJ1-5; D is undetermined. Germline V gene lookup returns CDR1 WNHNN and CDR2 SYGVQD (reference sequence). Trimming stripped 4 bases from V and 0 bases from J, with 1 base between. The CDR3 runs to 12 residues. The CDR3 nucleotides are TGCGCCAGCAGTGTTAGCAATCAGCCCCAGCATTTT. Its translation is CASSVSNQPQHF.

V and J are TRBV5-4 and TRBJ2-7; TRBD1 might be the D (5 bases). Germline V CDR1 and CDR2: SGHNT, YYREEE (reference sequence). The germline V and J ends were trimmed by 4 bases and 6 bases, with 14 bases remaining between them. The CDR3 has 13 residues. The CDR3 spells CASSADRRREQYF. In DNA form, the CDR3 reads TGTGCCAGCAGCGCTGACAGACGACGCGAGCAGTACTTC.

The chain carries TRBV9 and TRBJ1-3, with TRBD1 as a possible D gene (6 bases). Trimming removed 7 bases at V and 0 bases at J, with 14 bases between. The CDR3 loop spans 15 amino acids. CDR1 SGDLS and CDR2 YYNGEE come from the germline V gene. The CDR3 is CASARTANSGNTIYF. Here the CDR3 DNA reads TGTGCCAGCGCTCGGACAGCGAACTCTGGAAACACCATATATTTT.

The J gene is TRBJ2-5, the V gene TRBV11-2, with 7 bases fitting TRBD1. Trimming cost V 4 bases and J 5 bases; bases outside gene matches: 10. This CDR3 is built from 15 residues. CDR1 is SGHAT and CDR2 is FQNNGV in the germline V gene. The CDR3 bases are TGTGCCAGCAGCTCAGGCGACAGGGCGGCGGAGACCCAGTACTTC. It yields the protein CASSSGDRAAETQYF.

This clone was recorded only once. The chain joins TRBV10-1 to TRBJ1-1, with no clear D. Trimming cost V 0 bases and J 3 bases, with 8 bases left between them. The CDR3 extends over 14 amino acids. Germline V gene data show CDR1 as WNHNN and CDR2 as SYGVQD (reference sequence). CDR3 sequence (DNA): TGCGCCAGCAGTGAGTCCCCAGAATACACTGAAGCTTTCTTT. Its protein is CASSESPEYTEAFF.

The V and J genes are TRBV2 and TRBJ2-7; TRBD1 agrees at 9 bases. CDR1 SNHLY and CDR2 FYNNEI come from the germline V gene. This CDR3 is 13 amino acids long. Trimming cost V 6 bases and J 5 bases; bases outside gene matches: 5. DNA for the CDR3: TGTGCCAGCAGGACCGGGACAGGGAACGAGCAGTACTTC. Translation: CASRTGTGNEQYF.

Here the CDR3 reads CASSQDVFEGRSEKLFF. The CDR3 coding sequence is TGCGCCAGCAGCCAAGATGTTTTCGAGGGACGGAGTGAAAAACTGTTTTTT. V is TRBV4-3 and J is TRBJ1-4, with D tentatively TRBD1 (5 bases). CDR3 length: 17 residues. Per the germline V gene, CDR1 is LGHNA and CDR2 is YSLEER. The ends were cut back, 0 bases at V and 7 bases at J, with 18 bases in the middle.